These 11 T cell receptor beta chains share one sample of origin, sequenced in a study of cytomegalovirus exposure and HLA in healthy donors. PCR used 60 Vbeta primers and 13 Jbeta primers. Profiling relied on immunoSEQ multiplex PCR, and the TCRdb table lists in-frame clones only, not all of them. The data show some 150,000 clones, around four fifths seen once. The sample taken for sequencing was PBMCs. These receptor sequences come from a female donor in good health and CMV-seronegative.

The V gene is TRBV11-2, the J gene TRBJ1-2, with TRBD1 as a possible D gene (6 bases). Germline V gives CDR1 SGHAT, CDR2 FQNNGV. V was clipped by 1 base and J by 6 bases, with 12 bases between them. The CDR3 totals 14 residues. The CDR3 is CASSLGPAGDGYTF. CDR3 nucleotide sequence: TGTGCCAGCAGCTTAGGGCCCGCAGGGGATGGCTACACCTTC.

The V call is TRBV19, the J call TRBJ2-3, with 7 bases matching TRBD2. The junction had 5 bases not matched to a gene; V was cut back by 4 bases and J by 1 base. Germline V lookup: CDR1 LNHDA, CDR2 SQIVND (reference sequence). CDR3 length equals 15 residues. CDR3 nucleotide sequence: TGTGCCAGTAGTAGTAGCGGGTATGGCACAGATACGCAGTATTTT. Protein sequence: CASSSSGYGTDTQYF.

The rearrangement links TRBV15 to TRBJ1-2; D remains ambiguous. Looked up from germline, CDR1 is LNHNV and CDR2 is YYDKDF (reference sequence). This CDR3 has 14 amino acids. The V gene lost 8 bases and the J gene lost 4 bases, with 17 bases spanning the gap. The CDR3 DNA sequence: TGTGCCACCCCTAGTGGAGGGTGGCGCTATGGCTACACCTTC. The encoded protein is CATPSGGWRYGYTF. The variable domain in full, completed from reference TRBV15 and TRBJ1-2, reads DAMVIQNPRYQVTQFGKPVTLSCSQTLNHNVMYWYQQKSSQAPKLLFHYYDKDFNNEADTPDNFQSRRPNTSFCFLDIRSPGLGDTAMYLCATPSGGWRYGYTFGSGTRLTVV.

The V gene is TRBV5-8, the J gene TRBJ2-5; no clear D. The DNA end is more similar to TRBJ2-7, so the J call may be wrong. Germline loops: CDR1 SGHTS, CDR2 YDEGEE. The length of the CDR3 is 13 residues. The CDR3 DNA follows: TGTGCCAGCAGCTTGGCCTCCGGTTTCGAGCAGTACTTC. Its protein product is CASSLASGFEQYF.

V usage is TRBV13 and J usage is TRBJ2-7; possibly TRBD2 for D (5 bases). Germline CDR1 is PRHDT and CDR2 is FYEKMQ (reference sequence). V was clipped by 4 bases and J by 7 bases, with 11 bases between them. This CDR3 has 12 amino acids. The CDR3 sequence is CASSWLGREQYF. The DNA for the CDR3 is TGTGCCAGCAGCTGGCTAGGGAGAGAGCAGTACTTC.

The chain employs TRBV5-4 and TRBJ1-5, with D perhaps matching TRBD1 (6 bases). There are 14 residues in the CDR3. Germline CDR1 reads SGHNT; CDR2 reads YYREEE (reference sequence). V lost 2 bases to trimming and J lost 4 bases, with 10 bases between them. The chain's CDR3 is CASSFQGRNQPQHF. CDR3 DNA sequence: TGTGCCAGCAGCTTTCAGGGGCGGAATCAGCCCCAGCATTTT.

This clone was recorded once. The V call is TRBV6-6, the J call TRBJ1-6; D ambiguous. The CDR3 has 15 residues. The V gene's germline CDR1 is MNHNY and CDR2 SVGAGI (reference sequence). V shed 0 bases and J shed 9 bases, with 12 bases lying between them. The CDR3 DNA reads as TGTGCCAGCAGTTACTCCGGGGTAGTCGGTTCACCCCTCCACTTT. Translated: CASSYSGVVGSPLHF.

The chain couples TRBV4-2 to TRBJ2-1, with a possible D match to TRBD2 (6 bases). The CDR3 covers 17 residues. V lost 1 base and J 2 bases, leaving 15 bases between the germline ends. Germline values: CDR1 LGHNA, CDR2 YNFKEQ. Here the CDR3 DNA reads TGTGCCAGCAGCCAAGCCGGGGCGGGGTTAACCTACAATGAGCAGTTCTTC. Its translation is CASSQAGAGLTYNEQFF.

The sample holds one count of this clone. This chain connects TRBV5-6 to TRBJ2-1, with a weak D call TRBD2 (6 bases). Germline V lookup: CDR1 SGHDT, CDR2 YYEEEE. The CDR3 length is 16 residues. Trimming pared 7 bases from V and 0 bases from J, leaving 17 bases between. DNA for the CDR3: TGTGCCAGCCTCCGGGGGAGCGGCAGCTCCTACAATGAGCAGTTCTTC. This codes for CASLRGSGSSYNEQFF.

V is TRBV7-3 and J is TRBJ1-1; possible D gene TRBD1, 6 bases. The V and J ends lost 4 bases and 4 bases respectively, with 10 bases between them. Germline loops: CDR1 SGHTA, CDR2 FQGTGA. This CDR3 comprises 13 residues. CDR3 nucleotides: TGTGCCAGCAGCTCACAGGGTAGCACTGAAGCTTTCTTT. Residues: CASSSQGSTEAFF.

The rearrangement joins TRBV29-1 to TRBJ1-1, with 7 bases lining up with TRBD1. The ends lost 6 bases at V and 5 bases at J; junction bases unmatched: 9. This CDR3 spans 13 amino acids. CDR1 and CDR2 (germline): SQVTM, ANQGSEA. CDR3 sequence reads: CSVRQGVGTEAFF. CDR3 coding DNA: TGCAGCGTAAGACAGGGAGTGGGGACTGAAGCTTTCTTT.